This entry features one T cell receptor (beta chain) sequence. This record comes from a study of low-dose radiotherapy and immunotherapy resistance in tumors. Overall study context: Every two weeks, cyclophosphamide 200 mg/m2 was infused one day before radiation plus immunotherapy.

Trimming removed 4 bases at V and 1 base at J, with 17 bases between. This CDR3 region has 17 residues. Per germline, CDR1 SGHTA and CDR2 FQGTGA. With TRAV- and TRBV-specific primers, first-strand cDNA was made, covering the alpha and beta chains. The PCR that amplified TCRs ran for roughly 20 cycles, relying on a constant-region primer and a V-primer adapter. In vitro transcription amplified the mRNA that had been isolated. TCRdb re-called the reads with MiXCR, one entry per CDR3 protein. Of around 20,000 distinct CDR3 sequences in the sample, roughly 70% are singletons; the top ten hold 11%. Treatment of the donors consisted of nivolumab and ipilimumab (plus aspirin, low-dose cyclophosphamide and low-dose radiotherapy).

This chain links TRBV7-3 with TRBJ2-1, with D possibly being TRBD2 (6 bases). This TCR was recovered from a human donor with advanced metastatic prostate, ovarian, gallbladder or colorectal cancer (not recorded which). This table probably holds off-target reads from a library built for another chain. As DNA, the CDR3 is TGTGCCAGCAGCTCGACTGGGGCGGGGACGTCCTACAATGAGCAGTTCTTC. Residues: CASSSTGAGTSYNEQFF.